The TCR beta chain described here comes from a study of naive and memory T cell subsets. Study-wide points: Especially in CD8 cells, naive repertoires contained a few larger clonotypes, possibly CD45RA-re-expressing memory cells. Naive and memory subsets had different power law exponents for TCR abundance. There was no ground truth to check naive and memory subset results.

Cells stained for CD3, CD4, CD8, CD45RA, CD27 and viability were sorted into four CD45RA/CD27 subsets. The CDR3 extends over 10 amino acids. Trimming removed 6 bases from V and 9 bases from J, with 9 bases in between. CDR1 is SEHNR, CDR2 FQNEAQ, per germline (reference sequence). An equimolar mix of two oligonucleotides served as the beta constant-region primer for TRBC1 and TRBC2. Four rounds of PCR amplified the ligated cDNA using nested alpha and beta constant-region primers plus SP2. TCRdb ran MiXCR on the UMI-ligation and nested PCR reads and lists one entry per CDR3 protein. The data hold approximately 150,000 distinct CDR3 sequences, with over 20% observed a single time. This clonotype was detected only a few times. Its cognate antigen is unknown.

The rearrangement joins TRBV7-9 to TRBJ2-7, with a possible D match to TRBD2 (5 bases). Sequences were obtained from naive CD4+ T cells from blood. The source is a human donor in good health. CDR3 DNA: TGTGCCAGCAGTTCGGGGTTGCAGTACTTC. It is translated as CASSSGLQYF.